One sample yielded the 10 T cell receptor beta chains listed below, sequenced in a study of T-cell reconstitution after alpha-beta-depleted transplantation in children. The TCRbeta library incorporated unique molecular identifiers. One entry per CDR3 protein, called by TCRdb with MiXCR from the PCR reads. The sample contains 750,000 to 950,000 distinct CDR3 sequences, about 16% of which appear only once. Sequenced here: PBMCs, mostly from graft donor cells, sampled 360 days after TCRalphabeta/CD19-depleted stem cell transplant. The receptors come from a male patient between 5 and 17 years old who had a stem cell transplant for acute lymphoblastic leukemia, so the T cells may come from the graft donor.

This clonotype has only a few counts. The chain carries TRBV29-1 and TRBJ2-2, with D tentatively TRBD2 (6 bases). CDR3 size: 13 residues. CDR1 SQVTM and CDR2 ANQGSEA come from the germline V gene. CDR3 DNA: TGCACCGGAGGACTAACGAACACCGGGGAGCTGTTTTTT. Protein product: CTGGLTNTGELFF.

The chain uses TRBV15 and TRBJ2-5; possibly TRBD1 for D (6 bases). The V end lost 4 bases, the J end lost 7 bases, and 13 bases lay between the germline ends. This CDR3 spans 13 amino acids. The V gene's germline CDR1 is LNHNV and CDR2 YYDKDF (reference sequence). CDR3 nucleotides: TGTGCCACCAGCATGGTCATCAGGGGGACCCAGTACTTC. As protein: CATSMVIRGTQYF.

CDR3 coding DNA: TGCAGCCTGGGACTAGCGGCCGTGACTGGGCAGTTCTTC. Translation: CSLGLAAVTGQFF. This chain connects TRBV29-1 to TRBJ2-1, with 11 bases that match TRBD2. Germline loops: CDR1 SQVTM, CDR2 ANQGSEA. V lost 8 bases, J lost 12 bases, and 12 bases stayed unmatched. The CDR3 is 13 amino acids.

This clonotype was detected only a few times. The chain has TRBV21-1 and TRBJ1-5. TRBV21-1 is given as a pseudogene. This CDR3 spans 13 amino acids. CDR3 sequence reads: CASRDLKHQPQHF. The CDR3 nucleotides read TGTGCCAGCAGGGACCTAAAACATCAGCCCCAGCATTTT.

This clonotype was detected many times. The rearrangement joins TRBV10-3 to TRBJ1-5; TRBD1 aligns across 8 bases. Germline V gives CDR1 ENHRY, CDR2 SYGVKD. The CDR3 runs 14 residues. V shed 11 bases and J 4 bases; nucleotides not matched to a gene: 10. CDR3 in DNA: TGTGCCTCCCGAGGACAGGGTTCTAATCAGCCCCAGCATTTT. Its protein is CASRGQGSNQPQHF.

This clonotype was observed a handful of times. As DNA, the CDR3 is TGTGCCAGCAGCCCCCGGGACTATCACACCGGGGAGCTGTTTTTT. Translating gives CASSPRDYHTGELFF. This rearrangement joins TRBV7-9 to TRBJ2-2; 7 positions agree with TRBD2. Germline V lookup: CDR1 SEHNR, CDR2 FQNEAQ (reference sequence). This CDR3 has 15 amino acids. J was trimmed by 3 bases and V by 5 bases; bases with no gene match: 6.

This clonotype has just a few counts. The chain recombines TRBV24-1 with TRBJ2-2, with 11 bases that match TRBD2. The CDR3 is 19 residues long. The trim removed 3 bases at V and 4 bases at J, leaving 12 bases unmatched. Germline V gene data show CDR1 as KGHDR and CDR2 as SFDVKD. The CDR3 nucleotides are TGTGCCACCAGTGATCCCCTCTCTAGCGGGAGGCACTCCACCGGGGAGCTGTTTTTT. Translating it yields CATSDPLSSGRHSTGELFF.

This clonotype was picked up a small number of times. The CDR3 protein is CSASGRVGYGYTF. The CDR3 coding sequence is TGCAGTGCTTCGGGCAGGGTAGGGTATGGCTACACCTTC. The rearrangement uses TRBV20-1 and TRBJ1-2, with D perhaps matching TRBD1 (5 bases). CDR3 size: 13 residues. Per the germline V gene, CDR1 is DFQATT and CDR2 is SNEGSKA (reference sequence). Trimming removed 5 bases from V and 5 bases from J, with 15 bases in between.

This clonotype has a handful of counts. The genes are TRBV27 and TRBJ1-4; unclear D gene. Trimming left V 5 bases short and J 6 bases short, with 19 bases between. The CDR3 sequence is 16 residues long. From germline, CDR1 is MNHEY and CDR2 SMNVEV (reference sequence). This CDR3 reads CASSRRQEEAYEKLFF. CDR3 sequence (DNA): TGTGCCAGCAGTCGACGTCAGGAGGAGGCTTATGAAAAACTGTTTTTT.

This clonotype turned up a few times. The chain joins TRBV20-1 to TRBJ1-4; D unclear. Germline V gene data show CDR1 as DFQATT and CDR2 as SNEGSKA (reference sequence). Deletions cut 0 bases from V and 8 bases from J, with 16 bases between. The CDR3 covers 15 residues. The CDR3: CSARDQRPRGEKLFF. CDR3 DNA sequence: TGCAGTGCTAGAGATCAAAGGCCGAGAGGGGAAAAACTGTTTTTT.